This T cell receptor beta chain was recovered during a study of regulatory T cells in long-lasting Graves disease. This sample's time point: newly diagnosed GD, antithyroid drugs for less than 3 months. Generation of the TCR library employed RNA extracted from PBMCs. Trimming removed 7 bases from V and 2 bases from J, with 16 bases in between. CDR1 SQVTM and CDR2 ANQGSEA come from the germline V gene. The CDR3 covers 14 residues. Ten or more counts support this clonotype. Library construction for TCR beta used iRepertoire HTBI primers and Arm-PCR of CDR3 regions. TCRdb reprocessed the multiplex PCR reads with MiXCR, giving one entry per CDR3 protein. The sample records 400,000 to 550,000 distinct CDR3 sequences, more than 12% being singletons. This sample was also put to use in a study of T cells in Graves' hyperthyroidism and ophthalmopathy.

The sequence was obtained from a woman under 40 with Graves disease. The rearrangement links TRBV29-1 to TRBJ2-3; perhaps TRBD2 as D (7 bases). The sequencing here drew on peripheral blood mononuclear cells (PBMCs), taken at new diagnosis, from a patient treated with antithyroid drugs. The CDR3 protein is CSAAGAALTDTQYF. The CDR3 DNA sequence: TGCAGCGCTGCGGGGGCGGCCCTCACAGATACGCAGTATTTT.